The entry that follows covers one TCR beta chain sequence. Method: immunoSEQ multiplex PCR; TCRdb's copy keeps in-frame clones and lacks some. Of roughly 14,000 clones listed, 82% are singletons. The CDR3 runs to 19 residues. Germline lookup yields CDR1 LNHNV and CDR2 YYDKDF (reference sequence). The V and J ends lost 0 bases and 1 base respectively, with 19 bases between them. The sample is drawn from a study of T cells in tumors after PD-1 blockade. Sequencing used PBMCs, obtained after anti-PD-1 treatment. The chain uses TRBV15 and TRBJ1-5; tentatively, D is TRBD1 (6 bases). The sequence was obtained from a human donor with basal cell carcinoma. CDR3 DNA sequence: TGTGCCACCAGCAGAGATTTATGGGGGCGCGTCCGAAGCAATCAGCCCCAGCATTTT. Translation: CATSRDLWGRVRSNQPQHF.